This TCR beta chain was observed in a study of graft-versus-host responses after intestinal transplantation. Losses at the gene ends were 2 bases for V and 8 bases for J; bases not matched to a gene: 7. Germline V lookup: CDR1 SNHLY, CDR2 FYNNEI. CDR3 length: 16 amino acids. The data were produced by immunoSEQ multiplex PCR, yet TCRdb's version contains in-frame clones alone and is incomplete. This sample has around 100,000 clones, with 80% to 95% found just once. Remarks on this clone: Its antigen remains unidentified.

The chain combines TRBV2 with TRBJ2-1; TRBD2 agrees at 12 bases. Sequenced material: unstimulated CD8+ T cells sorted from spleen or lymph node cells, taken before intestinal transplant. The sequence was collected from a human donor who received an intestinal transplant. The CDR3 loop reads CASSETLAGGYDEQFF. Here the CDR3 DNA reads TGTGCCAGCAGTGAAACGCTAGCGGGGGGGTATGATGAGCAGTTCTTC.